This T cell receptor (beta chain) is from a study of cytomegalovirus exposure and HLA in healthy donors. Primers included in the PCR were 60 Vbeta and 13 Jbeta primers. Sequenced by immunoSEQ multiplex PCR; TCRdb stores in-frame clones only, minus some. This repertoire includes approximately 130,000 clones. As to this clone: The antigen is unknown.

The CDR3 is 16 amino acids. After removal of 3 bases from V and 3 bases from J, the junction contained 4 bases not matched to a gene. The germline V gene has CDR1 MGHRA and CDR2 YSYEKL. Study findings and constraints: A later examination showed that TCR association rates differed by HLA locus, with DRB1 most and HLA-C fewest. The majority of CMV-associated TCR beta chains were reported as apparently HLA-restricted in a later analysis. Available immune exposure information covered CMV serostatus only.

At collection, donors were nominally healthy, but unrecorded immune exposures were probable. The sequence derives from a woman in her fifties or sixties in good health and CMV-seronegative. The chain is built from TRBV4-1 and TRBJ1-5; 11 positions agree with TRBD1. Sequencing input: PBMCs. In DNA form, the CDR3 reads TGCGCCAGCAGCCATGGGACAGGGGGTGACAATCAGCCCCAGCATTTT. Protein product: CASSHGTGGDNQPQHF.